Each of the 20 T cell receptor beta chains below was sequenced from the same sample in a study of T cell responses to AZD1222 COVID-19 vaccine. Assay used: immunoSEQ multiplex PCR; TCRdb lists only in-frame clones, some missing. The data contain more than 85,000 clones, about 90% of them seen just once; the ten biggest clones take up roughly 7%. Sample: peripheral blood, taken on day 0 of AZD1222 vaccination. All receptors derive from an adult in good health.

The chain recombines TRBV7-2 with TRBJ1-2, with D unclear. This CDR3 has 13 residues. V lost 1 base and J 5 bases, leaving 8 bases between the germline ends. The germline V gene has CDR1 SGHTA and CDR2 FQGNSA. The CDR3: CASSLESWYGYTF. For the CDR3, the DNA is TGTGCCAGCAGCTTAGAGTCTTGGTATGGCTACACCTTC.

Here the CDR3 reads CASSQVGAGNYEQYF. CDR3 DNA: TGCGCCAGCAGCCAAGTAGGGGCGGGGAACTACGAGCAGTACTTC. The rearrangement joins TRBV4-1 to TRBJ2-7; TRBD2 is a possible D gene (6 bases). Per germline, CDR1 MGHRA and CDR2 YSYEKL. V was shortened by 1 base and J by 3 bases, with 13 bases between the two germline ends. The CDR3 loop spans 15 amino acids.

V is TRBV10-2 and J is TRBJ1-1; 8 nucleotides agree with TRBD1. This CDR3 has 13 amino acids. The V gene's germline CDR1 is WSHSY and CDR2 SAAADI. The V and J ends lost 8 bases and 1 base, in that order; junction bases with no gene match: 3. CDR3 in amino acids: CASGQGPNTEAFF. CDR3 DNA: TGCGCCAGCGGACAGGGACCGAACACTGAAGCTTTCTTT.

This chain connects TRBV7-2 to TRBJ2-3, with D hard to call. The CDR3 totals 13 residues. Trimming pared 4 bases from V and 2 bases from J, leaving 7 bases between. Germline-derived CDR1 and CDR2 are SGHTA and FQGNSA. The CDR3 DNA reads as TGTGCCAGCAGCTATAAGGACACAGATACGCAGTATTTT. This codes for CASSYKDTDTQYF.

CDR3 nucleotides: TGCGCCAGCAGCTTGGTGGCAGGGAAAAACGAGCAGTACTTC. As protein: CASSLVAGKNEQYF. This sequence joins TRBV5-1 and TRBJ2-7; D is possibly TRBD1 (5 bases). Germline V gives CDR1 SGHRS, CDR2 YFSETQ. V was cut by 0 bases and J by 5 bases, with 12 bases left in between. The length of the CDR3 is 14 residues. Complete variable domain (other parts from reference TRBV5-1 and TRBJ2-7): KAGVTQTPRYLIKTRGQQVTLSCSPISGHRSVSWYQQTPGQGLQFLFEYFSETQRNKGNFPGRFSGRQFSNSRSEMNVSTLELGDSALYLCASSLVAGKNEQYFGPGTRLTVT.

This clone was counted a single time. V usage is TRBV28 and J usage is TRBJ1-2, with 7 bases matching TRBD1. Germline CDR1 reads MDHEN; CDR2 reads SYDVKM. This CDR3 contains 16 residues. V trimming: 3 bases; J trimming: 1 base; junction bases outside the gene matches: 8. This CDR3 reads CASSFRGRLDNYGYTF. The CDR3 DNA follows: TGTGCCAGCAGTTTTAGGGGGCGCCTAGATAACTATGGCTACACCTTC.

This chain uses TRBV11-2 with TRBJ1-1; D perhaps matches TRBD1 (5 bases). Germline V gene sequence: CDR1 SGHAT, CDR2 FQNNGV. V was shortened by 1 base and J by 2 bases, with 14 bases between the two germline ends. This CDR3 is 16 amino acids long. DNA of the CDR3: TGTGCCAGCAGCTTAGCAAGGGGCAGGGAAAACACTGAAGCTTTCTTT. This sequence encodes CASSLARGRENTEAFF.

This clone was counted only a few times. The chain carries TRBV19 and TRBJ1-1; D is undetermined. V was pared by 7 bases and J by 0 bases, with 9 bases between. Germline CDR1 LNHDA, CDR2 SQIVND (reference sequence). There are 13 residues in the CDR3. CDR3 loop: CASKFGMNTEAFF. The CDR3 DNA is TGTGCCAGTAAGTTCGGGATGAACACTGAAGCTTTCTTT.

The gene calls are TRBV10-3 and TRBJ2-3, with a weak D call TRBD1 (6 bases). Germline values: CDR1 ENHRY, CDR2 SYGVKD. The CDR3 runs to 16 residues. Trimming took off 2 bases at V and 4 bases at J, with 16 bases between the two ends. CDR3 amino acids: CAISEPKSTGSDTQYF. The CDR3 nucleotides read TGTGCCATCAGTGAGCCTAAGAGTACAGGGTCAGATACGCAGTATTTT.

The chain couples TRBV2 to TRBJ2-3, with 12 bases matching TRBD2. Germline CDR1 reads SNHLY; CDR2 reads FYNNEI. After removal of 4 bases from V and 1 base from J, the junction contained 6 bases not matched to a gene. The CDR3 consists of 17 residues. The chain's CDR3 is CASSGLAGVRGTDTQYF. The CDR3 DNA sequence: TGTGCCAGCAGTGGACTAGCGGGAGTCAGGGGCACAGATACGCAGTATTTT.

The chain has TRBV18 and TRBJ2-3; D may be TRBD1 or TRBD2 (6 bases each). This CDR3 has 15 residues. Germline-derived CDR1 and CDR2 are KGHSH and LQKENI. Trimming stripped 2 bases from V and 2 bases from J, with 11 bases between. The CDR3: CASSPLGGNTDTQYF. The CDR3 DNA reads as TGTGCCAGCTCACCATTAGGGGGGAACACAGATACGCAGTATTTT.

The CDR3 DNA reads as TGTGCCAGCAGCCAAGAGGCGACAGGGTATAGCAATCAGCCCCAGCATTTT. This translates into CASSQEATGYSNQPQHF. This chain connects TRBV4-2 to TRBJ1-5, with 7 bases matching TRBD1. The V gene's germline CDR1 is LGHNA and CDR2 YNFKEQ. The CDR3 length is 17 residues. Germline trimming cut 0 bases from V and 0 bases from J; bases unmatched to any gene: 5.

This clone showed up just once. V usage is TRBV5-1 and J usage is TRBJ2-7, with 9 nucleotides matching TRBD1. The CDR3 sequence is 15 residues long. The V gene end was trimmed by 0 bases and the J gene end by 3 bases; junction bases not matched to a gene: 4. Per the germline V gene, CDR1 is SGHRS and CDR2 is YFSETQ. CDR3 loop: CASSLDGTGFYEQYF. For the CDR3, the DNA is TGCGCCAGCAGCTTGGATGGGACAGGGTTCTACGAGCAGTACTTC.

The CDR3 DNA follows: TGTGCCAGCAGCTTAGGACTTGCAGGATGGGAGACCCAGTACTTC. Translating it yields CASSLGLAGWETQYF. The rearrangement joins TRBV7-6 to TRBJ2-5; no clear D gene. CDR3 size: 15 residues. CDR1 and CDR2 from the germline V gene are SGHVS and FNYEAQ. V was pared by 1 base and J by 5 bases, with 14 bases between.

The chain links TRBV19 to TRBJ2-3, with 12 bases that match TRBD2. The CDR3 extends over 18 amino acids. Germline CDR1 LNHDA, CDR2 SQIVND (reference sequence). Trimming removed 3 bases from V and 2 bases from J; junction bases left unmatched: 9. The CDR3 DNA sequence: TGTGCCAGTAGTATGGGCGTGCTAGCGGGGGGGGACACAGATACGCAGTATTTT. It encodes CASSMGVLAGGDTDTQYF.

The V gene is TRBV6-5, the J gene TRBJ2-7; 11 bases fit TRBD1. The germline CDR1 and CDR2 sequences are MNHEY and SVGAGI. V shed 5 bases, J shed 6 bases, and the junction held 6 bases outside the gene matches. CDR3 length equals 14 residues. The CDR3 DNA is TGTGCCAGCAGTATCTGGACAGGGGGCCTCGAGCAGTACTTC. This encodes CASSIWTGGLEQYF.

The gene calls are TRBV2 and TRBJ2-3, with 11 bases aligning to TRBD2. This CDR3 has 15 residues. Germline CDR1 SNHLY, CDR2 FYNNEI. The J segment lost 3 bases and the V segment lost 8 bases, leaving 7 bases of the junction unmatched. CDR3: CASSISGGETDTQYF. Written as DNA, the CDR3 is TGTGCCAGCTCCATTAGCGGGGGGGAAACAGATACGCAGTATTTT.

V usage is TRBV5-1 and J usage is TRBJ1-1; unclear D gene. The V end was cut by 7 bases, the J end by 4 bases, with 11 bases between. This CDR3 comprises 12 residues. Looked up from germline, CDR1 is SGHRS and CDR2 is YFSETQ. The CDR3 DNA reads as TGCGCCAGCGGGGAGAGAGGCACTGAAGCTTTCTTT. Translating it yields CASGERGTEAFF.

CDR3 sequence: CASSSSDTQYF. For the CDR3, the DNA is TGTGCCAGCAGCTCATCAGATACGCAGTATTTT. The rearrangement joins TRBV9 to TRBJ2-3; unclear D gene. Germline CDR1 and CDR2: SGDLS and YYNGEE. The CDR3 loop spans 11 amino acids. V was cut by 4 bases and J by 4 bases, with 4 bases left in between. The full variable domain, its missing parts supplied by reference TRBV9 and TRBJ2-3, is DSGVTQTPKHLITATGQRVTLRCSPRSGDLSVYWYQQSLDQGLQFLIQYYNGEERAKGNILERFSAQQFPDLHSELNLSSLELGDSALYFCASSSSDTQYFGPGTRLTVL.

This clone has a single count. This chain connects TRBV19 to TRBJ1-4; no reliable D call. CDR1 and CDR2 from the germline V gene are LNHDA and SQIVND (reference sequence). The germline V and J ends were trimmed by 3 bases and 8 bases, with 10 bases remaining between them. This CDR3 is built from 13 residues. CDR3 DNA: TGTGCCAGTAGTATCGACGGTTACGAAAAACTGTTTTTT. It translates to CASSIDGYEKLFF.